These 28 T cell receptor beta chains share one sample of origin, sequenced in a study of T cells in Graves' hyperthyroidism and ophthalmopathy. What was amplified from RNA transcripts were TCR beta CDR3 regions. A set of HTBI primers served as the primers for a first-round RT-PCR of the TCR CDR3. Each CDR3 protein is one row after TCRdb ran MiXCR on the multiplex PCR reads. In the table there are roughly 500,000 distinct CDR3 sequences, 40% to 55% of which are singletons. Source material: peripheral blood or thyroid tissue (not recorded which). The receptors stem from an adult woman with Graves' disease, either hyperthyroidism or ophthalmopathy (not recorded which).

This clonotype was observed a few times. CDR3 residues: CASSQLGTGGNQPQHF. The CDR3 nucleotides are TGTGCCAGCAGCCAACTCGGGACAGGGGGCAATCAGCCCCAGCATTTT. The chain employs TRBV4-2 and TRBJ1-5, with TRBD1 matching 10 bases. The germline CDR1 and CDR2 sequences are LGHNA and YNFKEQ. J gave up 2 bases and V 2 bases, and 3 bases lay outside the gene matches. This CDR3 comprises 16 residues.

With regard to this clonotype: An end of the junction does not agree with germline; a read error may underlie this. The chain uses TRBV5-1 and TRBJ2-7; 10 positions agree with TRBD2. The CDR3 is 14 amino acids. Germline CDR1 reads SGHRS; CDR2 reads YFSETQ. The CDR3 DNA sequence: TGCGCCAACAGCTTAGGACTAGCGGAGTACTCCATGAGCTTC. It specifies CANSLGLAEYSMSF.

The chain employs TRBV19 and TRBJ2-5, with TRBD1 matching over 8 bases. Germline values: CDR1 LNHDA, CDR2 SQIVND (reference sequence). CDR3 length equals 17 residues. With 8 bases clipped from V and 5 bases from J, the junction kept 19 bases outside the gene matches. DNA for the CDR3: TGTGCCAGTCGCCTCACCTGGACAGGGAGTCCCGGGGAGACCCAGTACTTC. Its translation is CASRLTWTGSPGETQYF.

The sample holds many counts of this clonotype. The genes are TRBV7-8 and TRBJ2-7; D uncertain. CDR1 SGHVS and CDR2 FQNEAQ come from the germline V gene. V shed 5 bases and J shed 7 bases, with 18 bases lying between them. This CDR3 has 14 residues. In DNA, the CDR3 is TGTGCCAGCAGCGCCGGTCGCCCCCGCGGTGAGCAGTACTTC. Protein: CASSAGRPRGEQYF. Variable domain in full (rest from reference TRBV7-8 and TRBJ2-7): GAGVSQSPRYKVAKRGQDVALRCDPISGHVSLFWYQQALGQGPEFLTYFQNEAQLDKSGLPSDRFFAERPEGSVSTLKIQRTQQEDSAVYLCASSAGRPRGEQYFGPGTRLTVT.

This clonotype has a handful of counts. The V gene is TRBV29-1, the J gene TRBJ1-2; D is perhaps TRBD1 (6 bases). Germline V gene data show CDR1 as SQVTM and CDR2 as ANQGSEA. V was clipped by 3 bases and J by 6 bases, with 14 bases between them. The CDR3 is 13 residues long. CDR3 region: CSVDGPTGDGYTF. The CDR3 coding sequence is TGCAGCGTTGATGGCCCGACAGGAGATGGCTACACCTTC.

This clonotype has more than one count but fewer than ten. In DNA form, the CDR3 reads TGTGCCAGCAGCCGCGCTTCGGTCAGTCTCTATGGCTACACCTTC. Encoded protein: CASSRASVSLYGYTF. This chain links TRBV7-9 with TRBJ1-2, with unresolved D. CDR1 and CDR2 (germline): SEHNR, FQNEAQ (reference sequence). The length of the CDR3 is 15 residues. V lost 5 bases to trimming and J lost 4 bases, with 17 bases between them.

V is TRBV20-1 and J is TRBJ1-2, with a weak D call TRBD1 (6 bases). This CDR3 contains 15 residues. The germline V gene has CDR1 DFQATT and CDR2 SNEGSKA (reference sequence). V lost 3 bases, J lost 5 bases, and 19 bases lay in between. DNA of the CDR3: TGCAGTGCTAGTCAGTACAGGGCTTTCTTGTATGGCTACACCTTC. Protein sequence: CSASQYRAFLYGYTF.

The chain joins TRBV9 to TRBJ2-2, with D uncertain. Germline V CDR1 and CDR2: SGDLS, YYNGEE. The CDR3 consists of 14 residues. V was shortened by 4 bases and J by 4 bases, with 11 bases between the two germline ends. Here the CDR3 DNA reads TGTGCCAGCAGCCCTCCTGCAGGCACCGGGGAGCTGTTTTTT. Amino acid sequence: CASSPPAGTGELFF.

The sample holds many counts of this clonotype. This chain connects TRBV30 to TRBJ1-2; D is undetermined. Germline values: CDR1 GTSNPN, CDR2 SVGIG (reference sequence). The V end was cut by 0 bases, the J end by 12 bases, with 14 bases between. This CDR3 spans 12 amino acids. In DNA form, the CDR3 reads TGTGCCTGGAGTGTACAGTTGGGGAGTCACACCTTC. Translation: CAWSVQLGSHTF.

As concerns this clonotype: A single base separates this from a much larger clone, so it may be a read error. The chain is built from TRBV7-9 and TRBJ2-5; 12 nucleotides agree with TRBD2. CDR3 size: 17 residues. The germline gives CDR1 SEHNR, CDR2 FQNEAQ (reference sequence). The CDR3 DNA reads TGTGCCAGCAGCACTCTAGCGGGAGGGCTTTACAAAGAGGCCCAGTACTTC. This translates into CASSTLAGGLYKEAQYF.

The CDR3 loop is CASTGGAGTFF. Here the CDR3 DNA reads TGCGCCAGCACGGGGGGCGCAGGTACTTTCTTT. The V gene is TRBV10-2, the J gene TRBJ1-1; a weak D match, TRBD1 (6 bases). V shed 7 bases and J shed 12 bases, with 15 bases lying between them. The CDR3 extends over 11 amino acids. Germline assignment: CDR1 WSHSY and CDR2 SAAADI.

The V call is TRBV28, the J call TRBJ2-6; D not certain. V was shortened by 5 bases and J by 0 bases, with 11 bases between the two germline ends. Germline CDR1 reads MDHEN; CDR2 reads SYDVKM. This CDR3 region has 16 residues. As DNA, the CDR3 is TGTGCCAGCAGTCACCCGGGTGACTCTGGGGCCAACGTCCTGACTTTC. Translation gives CASSHPGDSGANVLTF.

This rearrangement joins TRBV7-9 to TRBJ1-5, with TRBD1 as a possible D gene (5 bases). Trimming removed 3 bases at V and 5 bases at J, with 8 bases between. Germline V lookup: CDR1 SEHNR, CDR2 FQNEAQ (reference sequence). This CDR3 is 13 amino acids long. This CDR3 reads CASSFGTDQPQHF. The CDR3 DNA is TGTGCCAGCAGCTTTGGGACGGATCAGCCCCAGCATTTT.

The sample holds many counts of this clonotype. CDR3 sequence: CATSRSGRDGEKLFF. In DNA form, the CDR3 reads TGTGCCACCAGCAGATCCGGCAGGGACGGTGAAAAACTGTTTTTT. The chain joins TRBV15 to TRBJ1-4, with a tentative D call TRBD1 (5 bases). Germline V gene lookup returns CDR1 LNHNV and CDR2 YYDKDF (reference sequence). The CDR3 runs 15 residues. Trimming removed 2 bases from V and 7 bases from J, with 14 bases in between.

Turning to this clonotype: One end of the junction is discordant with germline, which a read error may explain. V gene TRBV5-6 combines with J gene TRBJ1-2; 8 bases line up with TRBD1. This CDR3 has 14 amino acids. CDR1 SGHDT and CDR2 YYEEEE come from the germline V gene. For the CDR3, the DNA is TGTGCCAGCAGCTGGGAGACAGGGGACGAGCCCTTCTCCTTC. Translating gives CASSWETGDEPFSF. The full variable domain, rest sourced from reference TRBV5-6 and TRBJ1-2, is DAGVTQSPTHLIKTRGQQVTLRCSPKSGHDTVSWYQQALGQGPQFIFQYYEEEERQRGNFPDRFSGHQFPNYSSELNVNALLLGDSALYLCASSWETGDEPFSFGSGTRLTVV.

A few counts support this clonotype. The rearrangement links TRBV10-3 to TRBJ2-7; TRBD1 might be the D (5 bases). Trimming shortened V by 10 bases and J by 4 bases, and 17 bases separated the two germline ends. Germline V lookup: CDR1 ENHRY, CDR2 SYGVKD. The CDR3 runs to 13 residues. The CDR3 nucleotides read TGTGCCAGCAGCCCCCAGGACAAATACGAGCAGTACTTC. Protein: CASSPQDKYEQYF.

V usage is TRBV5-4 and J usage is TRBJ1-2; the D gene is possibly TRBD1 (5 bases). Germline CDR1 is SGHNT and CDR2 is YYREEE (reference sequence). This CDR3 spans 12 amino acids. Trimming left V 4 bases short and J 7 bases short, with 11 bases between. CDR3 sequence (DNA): TGTGCCAGCAGCCTCAACAGGTTTGGCTACACCTTC. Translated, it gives CASSLNRFGYTF. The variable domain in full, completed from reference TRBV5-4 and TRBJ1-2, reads ETGVTQSPTHLIKTRGQQVTLRCSSQSGHNTVSWYQQALGQGPQFIFQYYREEENGRGNFPPRFSGLQFPNYSSELNVNALELDDSALYLCASSLNRFGYTFGSGTRLTVV.

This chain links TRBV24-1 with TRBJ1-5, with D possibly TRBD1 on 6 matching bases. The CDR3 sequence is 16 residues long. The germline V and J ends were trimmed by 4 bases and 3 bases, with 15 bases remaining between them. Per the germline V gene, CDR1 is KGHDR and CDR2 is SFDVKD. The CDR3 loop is CATSDPTGTPNQPQHF. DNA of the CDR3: TGTGCCACCAGTGACCCTACAGGGACTCCCAATCAGCCCCAGCATTTT.

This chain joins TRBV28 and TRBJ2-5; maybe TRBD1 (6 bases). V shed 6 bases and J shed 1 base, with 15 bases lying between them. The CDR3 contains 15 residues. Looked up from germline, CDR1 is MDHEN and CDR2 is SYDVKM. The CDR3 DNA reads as TGTGCCAGCAGCCCGGGACATGAGCTCCAAGAGACCCAGTACTTC. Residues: CASSPGHELQETQYF.

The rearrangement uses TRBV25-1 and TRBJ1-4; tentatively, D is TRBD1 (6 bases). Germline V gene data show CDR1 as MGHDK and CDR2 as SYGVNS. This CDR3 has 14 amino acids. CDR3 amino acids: CARDPRGRGEKLFF. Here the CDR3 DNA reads TGTGCTAGAGATCCTCGGGGGCGCGGAGAAAAACTGTTTTTT.

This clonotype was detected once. The CDR3 bases are TGTGCCAGCAGTGAGTCGTCTAAGGAGCAGTACTTC. Protein sequence: CASSESSKEQYF. This chain links TRBV6-5 with TRBJ2-7; unclear D gene. The CDR3 length is 12 residues. The V gene lost 5 bases and the J gene lost 7 bases, with 12 bases spanning the gap. Germline values: CDR1 MNHEY, CDR2 SVGAGI.

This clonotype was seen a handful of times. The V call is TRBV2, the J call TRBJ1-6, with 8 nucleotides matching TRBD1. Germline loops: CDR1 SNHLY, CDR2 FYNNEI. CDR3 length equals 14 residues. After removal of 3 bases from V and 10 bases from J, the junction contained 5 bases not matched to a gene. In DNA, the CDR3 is TGTGCCAGCAGTGAGGGACAGGTTGCGTCACCCCTCCACTTT. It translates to CASSEGQVASPLHF.

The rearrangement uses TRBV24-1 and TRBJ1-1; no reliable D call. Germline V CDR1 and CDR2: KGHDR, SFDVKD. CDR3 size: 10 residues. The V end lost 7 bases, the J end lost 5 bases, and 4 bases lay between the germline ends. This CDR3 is CATRNTEAFF. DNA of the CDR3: TGTGCCACCAGGAATACTGAAGCTTTCTTT.

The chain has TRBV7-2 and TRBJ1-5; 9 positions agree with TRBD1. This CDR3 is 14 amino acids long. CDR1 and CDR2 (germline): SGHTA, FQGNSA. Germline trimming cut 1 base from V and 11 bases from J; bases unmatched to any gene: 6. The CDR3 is CASSLGGTGSSQHF. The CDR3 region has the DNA TGTGCCAGCAGCTTAGGTGGGACAGGGTCATCCCAGCATTTT.

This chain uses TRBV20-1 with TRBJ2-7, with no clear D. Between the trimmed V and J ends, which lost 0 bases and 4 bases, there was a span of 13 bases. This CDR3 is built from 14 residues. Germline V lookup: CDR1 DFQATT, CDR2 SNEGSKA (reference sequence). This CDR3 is CSARDRTYGYEQYF. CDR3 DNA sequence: TGCAGTGCTAGAGATCGAACGTACGGATACGAGCAGTACTTC.

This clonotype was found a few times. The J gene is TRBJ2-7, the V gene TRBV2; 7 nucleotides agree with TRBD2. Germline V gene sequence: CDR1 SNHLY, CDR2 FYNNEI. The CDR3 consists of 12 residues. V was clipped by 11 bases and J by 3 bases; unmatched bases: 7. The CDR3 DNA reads TGTGCCTTACTAGCGAACCGCTACGAGCAGTACTTC. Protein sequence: CALLANRYEQYF.

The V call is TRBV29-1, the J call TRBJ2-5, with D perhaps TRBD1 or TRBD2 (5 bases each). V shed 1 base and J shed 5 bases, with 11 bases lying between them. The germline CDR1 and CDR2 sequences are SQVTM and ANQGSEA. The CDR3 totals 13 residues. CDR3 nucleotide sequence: TGCAGCGTTGAAGGGGACCCCGGGGAGACCCAGTACTTC. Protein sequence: CSVEGDPGETQYF.

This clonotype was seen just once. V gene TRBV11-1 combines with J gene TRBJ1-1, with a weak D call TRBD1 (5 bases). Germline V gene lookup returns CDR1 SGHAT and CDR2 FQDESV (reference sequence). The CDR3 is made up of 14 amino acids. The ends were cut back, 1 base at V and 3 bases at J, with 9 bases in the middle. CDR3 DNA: TGTGCCAGCAGCTTAGATGGGACTCACACTGAAGCTTTCTTT. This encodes CASSLDGTHTEAFF.